The following is a T cell receptor beta chain sequence with its context. This entry belongs to a study of Ad26.COV2.S vaccination and SARS-CoV-2 variants. Study-level background: As a participant in COV1001, the donor was in the Ad26.COV2.S trial arm.

Treatment noted: approximately 18 received Ad26.COV2.S at low or high dose, single or two shots; 5 received placebo; per-sample allocation not given. Samples analyzed were those drawn on day 63 after the first vaccine or placebo injection. Germline lookup yields CDR1 KGHSH and CDR2 LQKENI. CDR3 size: 17 residues. Trimming at V came to 1 base and at J to 3 bases, leaving 7 bases not matched to a gene. Sequencing used immunoSEQ multiplex PCR; TCRdb keeps in-frame clones, though not all of them. The data contain some 330,000 clones, 90% of them singletons. The specimen comprised peripheral blood, sampled in a trial of Ad26.COV2.S vaccine versus placebo. The genes are TRBV18 and TRBJ2-1, with 9 bases identical to TRBD2. The sequence was collected from a person between 18 and 59 years old who received the Ad26.COV2.S COVID-19 vaccine or a placebo. CDR3 sequence reads: CASSPRFPSGDYNEQFF. CDR3 coding DNA: TGTGCCAGCTCACCACGGTTTCCTAGCGGGGACTACAATGAGCAGTTCTTC.